The clone carrying this T cell receptor (beta chain) has at least ten counts. The library targeted TCRbeta and was prepared with unique molecular identifiers. TCRdb fed the PCR reads into MiXCR, producing one record per CDR3 protein. The table includes roughly 160,000 distinct CDR3 sequences, roughly 11% detected once. This specimen belongs to a study of T-cell reconstitution after alpha-beta-depleted transplantation in children. The TCR sequence derives from a boy between 2 and 15 years old with acute myeloid leukemia, due to receive a stem cell transplant. Source: PBMCs, taken before TCRalphabeta/CD19-depleted stem cell transplant.

In nucleotides, the CDR3 is TGCGCCAGCAGCTTGGAAAATACGCAGTATTTT. It specifies CASSLENTQYF. The J gene is TRBJ2-3, the V gene TRBV5-1; D gene unclear. Germline V gives CDR1 SGHRS, CDR2 YFSETQ. This CDR3 comprises 11 residues. With 0 bases removed from V and 7 bases from J, the gap between germline ends came to 3 bases. Based on the CDR3 plus reference TRBV5-1 and TRBJ2-3, the full variable domain is KAGVTQTPRYLIKTRGQQVTLSCSPISGHRSVSWYQQTPGQGLQFLFEYFSETQRNKGNFPGRFSGRQFSNSRSEMNVSTLELGDSALYLCASSLENTQYFGPGTRLTVL.